One and the same sample provided the 15 T cell receptor beta chains below, sequenced in a study of chemoradiotherapy in HPV16-positive cancers. The assay was immunoSEQ multiplex PCR, and TCRdb's table has in-frame clones only and misses some. The repertoire holds over 5,000 clones, with around 86% as singletons. The sample here was tumor tissue, taken from a patient who underwent chemoradiotherapy. The receptors were gathered from a human donor with HPV-associated anogenital cancer.

The V gene is TRBV9, the J gene TRBJ2-5; TRBD1 agrees at 12 bases. The germline CDR1 and CDR2 sequences are SGDLS and YYNGEE. The CDR3 spans 15 residues. J was trimmed by 4 bases and V by 3 bases; bases with no gene match: 4. In nucleotides, the CDR3 is TGTGCCAGCAGCGGGGGACAGGGGGCGGGAGAGACCCAGTACTTC. Protein: CASSGGQGAGETQYF.

This clone was recorded only once. The chain uses TRBV29-1 and TRBJ2-1; D not certain. Germline loops: CDR1 SQVTM, CDR2 ANQGSEA. The CDR3 runs 11 residues. Trimming cost V 4 bases and J 4 bases, with 5 bases left between them. CDR3 sequence reads: CSVGRYNEQFF. The DNA of the CDR3 is TGCAGCGTTGGGAGATACAATGAGCAGTTCTTC.

The rearrangement links TRBV4-1 to TRBJ2-7, with 7 bases lining up with TRBD2. Per germline, CDR1 MGHRA and CDR2 YSYEKL. Trimming removed 1 base from V and 7 bases from J; junction bases left unmatched: 7. There are 14 residues in the CDR3. DNA of the CDR3: TGCGCCAGCAGCCAAGCTAGCGGCCGGCAGGAGCAGTACTTC. Its protein product is CASSQASGRQEQYF.

The rearrangement uses TRBV18 and TRBJ1-3; D not certain. Germline values: CDR1 KGHSH, CDR2 LQKENI. Trimming shortened V by 3 bases and J by 4 bases, and 13 bases separated the two germline ends. The CDR3 has 15 residues. The CDR3 reads CASSPDLPRGNTIYF. The CDR3 DNA is TGTGCCAGCTCACCCGACCTCCCAAGAGGAAACACCATATATTTT.

This chain joins TRBV9 and TRBJ1-1; D gene ambiguous. Germline CDR1 SGDLS, CDR2 YYNGEE. The CDR3 is 15 amino acids. The V gene lost 4 bases and the J gene lost 4 bases, with 17 bases spanning the gap. The CDR3 spells CASSPTGAGSTEAFF. Written as DNA, the CDR3 is TGTGCCAGCAGCCCCACGGGCGCCGGAAGCACTGAAGCTTTCTTT.

The J gene is TRBJ1-5, the V gene TRBV27; D might be TRBD1 (5 bases). V was clipped by 5 bases and J by 0 bases, with 14 bases between them. Germline CDR1 is MNHEY and CDR2 is SMNVEV (reference sequence). This CDR3 comprises 16 residues. CDR3: CASSPLGGASNQPQHF. For the CDR3, the DNA is TGTGCCAGCAGTCCCCTCGGGGGAGCTAGCAATCAGCCCCAGCATTTT.

The genes are TRBV6-5 and TRBJ2-2; D is unclear. CDR1 and CDR2 (germline): MNHEY, SVGAGI. The CDR3 is 13 residues long. V was shortened by 7 bases and J by 4 bases, with 10 bases between the two germline ends. CDR3: CASTPWGTGELFF. CDR3 in DNA: TGTGCCAGCACTCCCTGGGGCACCGGGGAGCTGTTTTTT.

V is TRBV14 and J is TRBJ2-5, with D maybe TRBD1 (5 bases). This CDR3 comprises 13 residues. The germline V and J ends were trimmed by 6 bases and 5 bases, with 13 bases remaining between them. The germline CDR1 and CDR2 sequences are SGHDN and FVKESK. CDR3 sequence: CASRPTGRETQYF. The CDR3, as DNA: TGTGCCAGCAGGCCCACAGGTAGGGAGACCCAGTACTTC. Complete variable domain (other parts from reference TRBV14 and TRBJ2-5): EAGVTQFPSHSVIEKGQTVTLRCDPISGHDNLYWYRRVMGKEIKFLLHFVKESKQDESGMPNNRFLAERTGGTYSTLKVQPAELEDSGVYFCASRPTGRETQYFGPGTRLLVL.

The chain links TRBV19 to TRBJ1-5; D remains ambiguous. Germline V gene data show CDR1 as LNHDA and CDR2 as SQIVND (reference sequence). CDR3 length: 13 residues. The V end lost 1 base, the J end lost 9 bases, and 10 bases lay between the germline ends. In DNA, the CDR3 is TGTGCCAGTAGTATAGCCCACACCGGGCCCCAGCATTTT. Residues: CASSIAHTGPQHF.

This clone was seen just once. The chain uses TRBV7-9 and TRBJ2-1; 7 bases fit TRBD2. Germline-derived CDR1 and CDR2 are SEHNR and FQNEAQ (reference sequence). Trimming at V came to 5 bases and at J to 0 bases, leaving 13 bases not matched to a gene. The CDR3 contains 18 residues. The CDR3, as DNA: TGTGCCAGCAGCGTATCATCATCCGGGAGGAGCTCCTACAATGAGCAGTTCTTC. Translating it yields CASSVSSSGRSSYNEQFF.

The chain is built from TRBV19 and TRBJ1-1; D unresolved. V dropped 5 bases and J dropped 0 bases, with 7 bases sitting between them. The germline V gene encodes CDR1 LNHDA and CDR2 SQIVND (reference sequence). The CDR3 consists of 13 residues. The CDR3 nucleotides read TGTGCCAGTAGTCAGACTATGAACACTGAAGCTTTCTTT. This codes for CASSQTMNTEAFF. The whole variable domain, filled in from reference TRBV19 and TRBJ1-1, reads DGGITQSPKYLFRKEGQNVTLSCEQNLNHDAMYWYRQDPGQGLRLIYYSQIVNDFQKGDIAEGYSVSREKKESFPLTVTSAQKNPTAFYLCASSQTMNTEAFFGQGTRLTVV.

A few counts support this clone. J is TRBJ1-4 and V is TRBV4-2; possible D gene TRBD1, 5 bases. Trimming shortened V by 1 base and J by 10 bases, and 22 bases separated the two germline ends. The CDR3 covers 17 residues. Germline V gene lookup returns CDR1 LGHNA and CDR2 YNFKEQ. In nucleotides, the CDR3 is TGTGCCAGCAGCCAAGGGCTCCCGGGACTGGGAGCTCGAAAACTGTTTTTT. Its protein product is CASSQGLPGLGARKLFF.

V gene TRBV27 combines with J gene TRBJ2-7, with D maybe TRBD2 (6 bases). Germline V CDR1 and CDR2: MNHEY, SMNVEV (reference sequence). The CDR3 has 11 amino acids. V lost 6 bases and J 4 bases, leaving 7 bases between the germline ends. CDR3 loop: CASSGRYEQYF. Here the CDR3 DNA reads TGTGCCAGCAGCGGGAGATACGAGCAGTACTTC.

This chain connects TRBV27 to TRBJ2-5; 13 nucleotides agree with TRBD2. Germline V gene lookup returns CDR1 MNHEY and CDR2 SMNVEV (reference sequence). V gave up 3 bases and J gave up 1 base; unmatched junction bases: 2. The CDR3 is 16 residues long. In DNA, the CDR3 is TGTGCCAGCAGTTTCACTAGCGGGAGGGGCCAAGAGACCCAGTACTTC. This codes for CASSFTSGRGQETQYF.

The V gene is TRBV4-3, the J gene TRBJ2-1; 11 bases line up with TRBD2. V shed 3 bases and J 6 bases; nucleotides not matched to a gene: 7. This CDR3 has 16 amino acids. From germline, CDR1 is LGHNA and CDR2 YSLEER. The CDR3 spells CASSQQLAGVSNEQFF. In nucleotides, the CDR3 is TGCGCCAGCAGCCAGCAACTAGCGGGAGTTAGCAATGAGCAGTTCTTC.